Here is one T cell receptor beta chain with its context. Antigen specificity is unknown. Germline V gene data show CDR1 as SGHTA and CDR2 as FQGNSA. V shed 5 bases, J shed 3 bases, and the junction held 10 bases outside the gene matches. The CDR3 is made up of 16 amino acids. TCRdb keeps only in-frame clones here, not all; method: immunoSEQ multiplex PCR. The sample consists of tens of thousands of clones, over 70% of them appearing once. All patients were mismatch repair deficient, assessed by either PCR or immunohistochemistry. The TCR-sequenced patients were a few responders to pembrolizumab. The sample originates from a study of PD-1 blockade in mismatch repair-deficient tumors. Study-level background: All were previously treated, progressing patients with around 12 mismatch repair-deficient cancer types.

Notes on the study in general: Tumor-resident clones, often undetectable pretreatment in blood, expanded then contracted after pembrolizumab.

This chain uses TRBV7-2 with TRBJ2-3, with 8 bases fitting TRBD1. This clonotype originated in an adult with mismatch repair-deficient cancer. Sequenced material: peripheral blood, taken approximately 18 weeks after starting pembrolizumab. The CDR3 loop is CASSGPDREVTDTQYF. CDR3 nucleotides: TGTGCCAGCAGCGGCCCGGACAGGGAAGTTACAGATACGCAGTATTTT.